The source of this T cell receptor beta chain is a study of blood T cell repertoires in COVID-19 (TCRdb year 2020). About the study as a whole: The collaborator samples originated in the United States, Italy and Spain and spanned the acute and convalescent phases of COVID-19. The prospective study material was composed of cDNA or gDNA derived from T cells, B-cell-depleted T cells, or PBMCs. Deeply sampled blood TCRbeta repertoires from subjects exposed to, actively infected with, or recovered from COVID-19 were included in the dataset. The repertoires were made available in a free public database intended to serve as a resource for research on the immune response to SARS-CoV-2. The samples were drawn from the first 160 participants of the ongoing ImmuneRACE study and from over a thousand subjects provided by 6 global collaborators. A de-identified subject ID, COVID-19 status, age in years and sex were almost always included in the sample metadata. Where HLA class I and class II types were available, the types were taken from metadata supplied by the sample provider, not from assay-based typing. General study outcomes and caveats: The amount of clinical and demographic metadata varied by source and participant and was provided uncurated.

Turning to this clone: The antigen it binds to is not known. No much larger clone exists at a distance of one base, and base qualities are not known.

TCRbeta CDR3 regions were amplified from genomic DNA using the immunoSEQ Assay, a bias-controlled multiplex PCR. The authors processed their data as follows. The number of nucleated cells in each sample was estimated from the amplification of reference gene primers within the assay. Sequence reads were collapsed and filtered to measure the absolute abundance of every unique TCRbeta CDR3 rearrangement. For each sample, productive Simpson clonality was calculated as the square root of Simpson's diversity index over productive rearrangements. TCRdb provides this immuneACCESS table in a form limited to in-frame rearrangements. Some clones are lacking; in checked studies, under half of them reflect an unresolved V gene, and why the rest are absent is not known. V and J calls and clone size are given by that table; D and trimming were obtained from the DNA. This sample lists tens of thousands of clones; almost 85% were detected once. Of the sample, about 37% is held by the ten largest clones.

Each collaborating institution followed its own protocols to collect whole blood in K2EDTA tubes. Collaborator samples were shipped for TCRbeta analysis as frozen whole blood, isolated PBMCs, or DNA extracted from either sample type. The sample consisted of peripheral blood. The receptor comes from an older man with acute or convalescent COVID-19.

Here is the DNA: TGTGCCAGCTCACGGGACGTAGCGGGAGGGCCGGTCGACCTACAGTTCTTC. Protein translation: CASSRDVAGGPVDLQFF. This chain is built from TRBV18 and TRBJ2-1; 11 junctional bases match TRBD2. The germline V gene supplies CDR1 KGHSH and CDR2 LQKENI. The germline V end is reduced by 4 bases and the J end by 13 bases; junction bases left unmatched: 18. The CDR3 goes from the cysteine to the phenylalanine over 17 residues. Only the CDR3 DNA is retained, 51 bases long and in frame from the first base.